A single sample gave rise to the 12 T cell receptor beta chains below, sequenced in a study of control samples from healthy donors and cancer patients. TCRdb's table, derived via immunoSEQ multiplex PCR, lists solely in-frame clones and lacks some. The profile shows about 89,000 clones, 86% of them singletons. Specimen: blood. The receptors derive from a man under 40 in good health.

The chain recombines TRBV6-6 with TRBJ1-5; 10 bases fit TRBD1. Germline V gene data show CDR1 as MNHNY and CDR2 as SVGAGI (reference sequence). The CDR3 extends over 16 amino acids. V lost 2 bases and J lost 4; bases outside the gene matches: 5. The CDR3 bases are TGTGCCAGCAGTTACCCGGGACAGGGGCCTAATCAGCCCCAGCATTTT. As protein: CASSYPGQGPNQPQHF.

The gene calls are TRBV5-8 and TRBJ2-2, with no clear D. Germline values: CDR1 SGHTS, CDR2 YDEGEE. Deletions cut 4 bases from V and 3 bases from J, with 13 bases between. The CDR3 runs to 15 residues. The CDR3 nucleotides read TGTGCCAGCAGCCTGGGCCAGGTTGACACCGGGGAGCTGTTTTTT. It yields the protein CASSLGQVDTGELFF. Complete variable domain (other parts from reference TRBV5-8 and TRBJ2-2): EAGVTQSPTHLIKTRGQQATLRCSPISGHTSVYWYQQALGLGLQFLLWYDEGEERNRGNFPPRFSGRQFPNYSSELNVNALELEDSALYLCASSLGQVDTGELFFGEGSRLTVL.

This clone has only a few counts. The chain combines TRBV2 with TRBJ2-7; D remains unclear. Germline V gene sequence: CDR1 SNHLY, CDR2 FYNNEI. V was cut by 11 bases and J by 2 bases, with 16 bases left in between. This CDR3 contains 13 residues. Here the CDR3 DNA reads TGTGCCTCCCAGCCCAAGGGCACCTACGAGCAGTACTTC. Amino acid sequence: CASQPKGTYEQYF.

For the CDR3, the DNA is TGTGCCAGCAGCTTGGCAGCGCAGGGGGGCATCAATGAGCAGTTCTTC. Translated, it gives CASSLAAQGGINEQFF. This rearrangement joins TRBV5-5 to TRBJ2-1; possibly TRBD1 for D (7 bases). The CDR3 spans 16 residues. Per the germline V gene, CDR1 is SGHKS and CDR2 is YYEKEE (reference sequence). V lost 0 bases, J lost 6 bases, and 16 bases lay in between.

The V call is TRBV6-5, the J call TRBJ2-7; tentatively, D is TRBD1 (6 bases). The germline V gene encodes CDR1 MNHEY and CDR2 SVGAGI. Trimming took 9 bases from V and 2 from J, leaving 17 bases between them. The CDR3 is made up of 14 amino acids. The CDR3 sequence: CARSRGPNPYEQYV. The CDR3 DNA reads as TGTGCCAGGAGCAGGGGCCCTAACCCCTACGAGCAGTACGTC.

The J gene is TRBJ2-5, the V gene TRBV7-2; D remains unclear. There are 14 residues in the CDR3. Trimming left V 5 bases short and J 5 bases short, with 15 bases between. Germline lookup yields CDR1 SGHTA and CDR2 FQGNSA. The CDR3 reads CASSLGLIGETQYF. The CDR3 region has the DNA TGTGCCAGCAGCCTGGGTCTAATCGGGGAGACCCAGTACTTC.

The J gene is TRBJ2-1, the V gene TRBV5-5; no clear D gene. V lost 3 bases, J lost 0 bases, and 10 bases lay in between. The CDR3 runs 15 residues. Germline CDR1 SGHKS, CDR2 YYEKEE (reference sequence). As DNA, the CDR3 is TGTGCCAGCAGCTCTTCGATCTTCTCCTACAATGAGCAGTTCTTC. Translating gives CASSSSIFSYNEQFF. Filled out from reference TRBV5-5 and TRBJ2-1, the complete variable domain reads DAGVTQSPTHLIKTRGQQVTLRCSPISGHKSVSWYQQVLGQGPQFIFQYYEKEERGRGNFPDRFSARQFPNYSSELNVNALLLGDSALYLCASSSSIFSYNEQFFGPGTRLTVL.

V usage is TRBV29-1 and J usage is TRBJ1-1; D remains unclear. Germline V gene sequence: CDR1 SQVTM, CDR2 ANQGSEA. The CDR3 spans 13 residues. The V end lost 7 bases, the J end lost 3 bases, and 15 bases lay between the germline ends. CDR3 protein: CSARQHLDTEAFF. Written as DNA, the CDR3 is TGCAGCGCCCGGCAGCACCTAGACACTGAAGCTTTCTTT.

The rearrangement joins TRBV25-1 to TRBJ2-7; no clear D gene. Trimming cost V 0 bases and J 2 bases, with 14 bases left between them. The CDR3 totals 16 residues. From germline, CDR1 is MGHDK and CDR2 SYGVNS. CDR3: CASSEYIDPAPYEQYF. CDR3 bases: TGTGCCAGCAGTGAATATATTGATCCGGCCCCCTACGAGCAGTACTTC.

The chain carries TRBV6-5 and TRBJ2-1; maybe TRBD2 (5 bases). The germline V gene encodes CDR1 MNHEY and CDR2 SVGAGI. The CDR3 consists of 14 residues. The V end was cut by 0 bases, the J end by 8 bases, with 11 bases between. In DNA form, the CDR3 reads TGTGCCAGCAGTTACTCGAGAGGGCAGGATGAGCAGTTCTTC. Translating it yields CASSYSRGQDEQFF.

This chain links TRBV27 with TRBJ2-7, with 9 bases lining up with TRBD1. From germline, CDR1 is MNHEY and CDR2 SMNVEV (reference sequence). J gave up 5 bases and V 5 bases, and 7 bases lay outside the gene matches. This CDR3 contains 14 residues. CDR3 bases: TGTGCCAGCAGTGGAGCGGGACAGGGCCACGAGCAGTACTTC. It specifies CASSGAGQGHEQYF.

V usage is TRBV11-2 and J usage is TRBJ2-5; TRBD2 aligns across 8 bases. The V gene's germline CDR1 is SGHAT and CDR2 FQNNGV. This CDR3 has 14 residues. V lost 5 bases and J lost 4; bases outside the gene matches: 6. Here the CDR3 reads CASSGGTRVETQYF. For the CDR3, the DNA is TGTGCCAGCAGCGGAGGGACTAGGGTAGAGACCCAGTACTTC.